One and the same sample provided the 10 T cell receptor beta chains below, sequenced in a study of CD8 T cells in Susac syndrome. RNA, at about 0.45 to 1 ug, was reverse transcribed with random hexamers. Each CDR3 protein gets one entry after TCRdb re-called the immunoSEQ multiplex PCR reads with MiXCR. The sample has approximately 120,000 distinct CDR3 sequences; 90% to 95% are singletons. Input material: CD4+ T cells from PBMCs. Receptors were obtained from a human donor in good health.

The chain couples TRBV20-1 to TRBJ1-5, with 7 positions matching TRBD1. CDR1 and CDR2 (germline): DFQATT, SNEGSKA (reference sequence). The CDR3 totals 15 residues. The V segment lost 0 bases and the J segment 0 bases; nucleotides outside the gene matches: 2. In DNA, the CDR3 is TGCAGTGCTAGAGATGGGACAGTTAGCAATCAGCCCCAGCATTTT. This gives the protein CSARDGTVSNQPQHF.

As to this clonotype: At one end the junction does not follow the germline gene, possibly because of a read error. The J gene is TRBJ2-1, the V gene TRBV13; D may be TRBD1 (6 bases). Per the germline V gene, CDR1 is PRHDT and CDR2 is FYEKMQ (reference sequence). CDR3 size: 12 residues. The CDR3 loop reads CASSLGRGFKVF. CDR3 nucleotide sequence: TGTGCCAGCAGCTTAGGTAGGGGGTTTAAGGTCTTC. Combining the CDR3 with reference TRBV13 and TRBJ2-1 gives the whole variable domain AAGVIQSPRHLIKEKRETATLKCYPIPRHDTVYWYQQGPGQDPQFLISFYEKMQSDKGSIPDRFSAQQFSDYHSELNMSSLELGDSALYFCASSLGRGFKVFGPGTRLTVL.

This clonotype has only one observation. This sequence joins TRBV3-1 and TRBJ1-3; 9 nucleotides match TRBD1. The CDR3 extends over 15 amino acids. From germline, CDR1 is LGHDT and CDR2 YNNKEL (reference sequence). Trimming cost V 4 bases and J 4 bases; bases outside gene matches: 5. In DNA, the CDR3 is TGTGCCAGCAGCCCAGGGGACAGGGAAGGAAACACCATATATTTT. Protein product: CASSPGDREGNTIYF.

V gene TRBV5-5 combines with J gene TRBJ1-1; no firm D call. The germline gives CDR1 SGHKS, CDR2 YYEKEE (reference sequence). Trimming took 1 base from V and 0 from J, leaving 10 bases between them. The CDR3 has 15 residues. In DNA, the CDR3 is TGTGCCAGCAGCTTGCAACCGACTATGAACACTGAAGCTTTCTTT. It encodes CASSLQPTMNTEAFF.

The V and J genes are TRBV5-6 and TRBJ2-1; unclear D gene. This CDR3 has 13 amino acids. The germline V and J ends were trimmed by 2 bases and 4 bases, with 7 bases remaining between them. Germline-derived CDR1 and CDR2 are SGHDT and YYEEEE. The chain's CDR3 is CASSFGRYNEQFF. CDR3 bases: TGTGCCAGCAGCTTCGGCAGGTACAATGAGCAGTTCTTC.

The chain joins TRBV12-3 or TRBV12-4 to TRBJ2-1; 11 bases fit TRBD2. This CDR3 comprises 16 residues. V shed 2 bases and J 9 bases; nucleotides not matched to a gene: 9. The chain's CDR3 is CASSLYPSGRRAEQFF. CDR3 nucleotide sequence: TGTGCCAGCAGTTTATACCCTAGCGGGAGGAGAGCTGAGCAGTTCTTC.

This clonotype was counted between two and nine times. This chain uses TRBV3-1 with TRBJ2-7, with D possibly TRBD1 on 5 matching bases. Germline V gene sequence: CDR1 LGHDT, CDR2 YNNKEL (reference sequence). This CDR3 contains 13 residues. Trimming stripped 0 bases from V and 5 bases from J, with 8 bases between. The DNA for the CDR3 is TGTGCCAGCAGCCAAGAACCCAGGGACGAGCAGTACTTC. Its translation: CASSQEPRDEQYF.

This clonotype was observed once. The CDR3 sequence is CASSPRGGPETGELFF. In DNA, the CDR3 is TGTGCCAGCAGCCCCAGGGGGGGGCCTGAAACCGGGGAGCTGTTTTTT. This sequence joins TRBV2 and TRBJ2-2; D is perhaps TRBD1 or TRBD2 (7 bases each). Germline-derived CDR1 and CDR2 are SNHLY and FYNNEI. The CDR3 spans 16 residues. The ends were cut back, 6 bases at V and 5 bases at J, with 19 bases in the middle.

V is TRBV4-1 and J is TRBJ1-2; TRBD1 matches 7 bases. The CDR3 is 15 amino acids. Germline V CDR1 and CDR2: MGHRA, YSYEKL. V trimming: 1 base; J trimming: 4 bases; junction bases outside the gene matches: 6. The CDR3 loop reads CASSQGSQGGYGYTF. In nucleotides, the CDR3 is TGCGCCAGCAGCCAAGGTTCGCAGGGGGGCTATGGCTACACCTTC.

The J gene is TRBJ2-3, the V gene TRBV2; D gene ambiguous. In germline, CDR1 is SNHLY, CDR2 FYNNEI. The CDR3 is 13 amino acids. The V end lost 6 bases, the J end lost 5 bases, and 12 bases lay between the germline ends. The CDR3 DNA reads as TGTGCCAGCAGGGCCCATCAGTTAGATACGCAGTATTTT. It encodes CASRAHQLDTQYF.